The TCR beta chain described here comes from a study of blood T cell repertoires in COVID-19 (dated by TCRdb to between 2020 and 2021). A note on the overall study: Collaborator samples came from the United States, Italy and Spain and covered acute and convalescent phases of COVID-19. The prospective study material was composed of cDNA or gDNA derived from T cells, B-cell-depleted T cells, or PBMCs. Subjects who had been exposed to COVID-19, were actively infected with it, or had recovered from it provided the deeply sampled blood TCRbeta repertoires that made up the dataset. The repertoires were released in a freely available public database intended as a resource for research on the immune response to SARS-CoV-2. Samples were obtained from the ongoing ImmuneRACE study (first 160 participants) and from approximately 1,200 subjects provided by 6 global collaborators. The sample metadata nearly always contained a de-identified subject ID, COVID-19 status, age in years and sex. Where available, HLA class I and class II types were obtained from metadata supplied by the sample provider rather than from assay-based typing. What the authors observed across the whole study: How much clinical and demographic metadata was included differed by source and by participant, and the metadata was provided uncurated.

Collaborating institutions collected whole blood in K2EDTA tubes following their own protocols. Collaborator samples were shipped for TCRbeta analysis as frozen whole blood, isolated PBMCs, or DNA extracted from either sample type. TCRbeta CDR3 regions were amplified from genomic DNA by means of the immunoSEQ Assay, a bias-controlled multiplex PCR. For the original study's pipeline: The number of nucleated cells in each sample was estimated from the amplification of reference gene primers within the assay. Sequence reads were collapsed and filtered to measure the absolute abundance of every unique TCRbeta CDR3 rearrangement. Productive Simpson clonality was computed per sample as the square root of Simpson's diversity index over productive rearrangements. TCRdb mirrors the immuneACCESS table, restricted to in-frame sequences. Some clones are absent from its copies; in checked studies, under half trace to an unresolved V gene, and the reason for the others is unknown. The V and J calls and clone size were taken over from that table, and D and trimming were inferred from the DNA. This sample comprises about 250,000 clones, nearly 90% of them detected only once. Roughly 3.1% of the sample lies in the top ten.

In the case of this clone: Which antigen it targets is not known. Base qualities are not provided; no much larger clone lies one nucleotide away.

The sequence derives from a man aged 18 to 35 with active or convalescent COVID-19. Source material: peripheral blood.

This receptor has the CDR3 CASSLPISGTGNTEAFF. At the DNA level, the sequence is TGCGCCAGCAGTCTTCCAATCTCCGGGACAGGGAACACTGAAGCTTTCTTT. The chain uses TRBV23-1 and TRBJ1-1; TRBD1 lines up with 8 middle nucleotides. TRBV23-1 is an ORF, with its function uncertain. Ends trimmed: V by 4 bases, J by 1 base; bases unmatched to a gene: 11. The cysteine opens and the phenylalanine closes a CDR3 of 17 amino acids. The read is trimmed to its CDR3 DNA, 51 bases read in frame from base 1.